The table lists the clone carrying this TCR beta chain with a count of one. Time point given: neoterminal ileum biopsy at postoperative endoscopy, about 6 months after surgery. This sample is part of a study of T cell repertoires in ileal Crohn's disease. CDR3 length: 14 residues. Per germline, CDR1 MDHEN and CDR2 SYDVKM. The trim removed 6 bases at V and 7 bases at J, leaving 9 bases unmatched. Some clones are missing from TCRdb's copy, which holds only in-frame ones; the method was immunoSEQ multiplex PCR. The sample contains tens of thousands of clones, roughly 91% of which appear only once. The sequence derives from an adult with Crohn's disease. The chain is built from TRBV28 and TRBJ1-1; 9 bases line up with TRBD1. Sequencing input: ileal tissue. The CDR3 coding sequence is TGTGCCAGCAGCCTTCCGGGACAGGGTGGTGAAGCTTTCTTT. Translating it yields CASSLPGQGGEAFF.